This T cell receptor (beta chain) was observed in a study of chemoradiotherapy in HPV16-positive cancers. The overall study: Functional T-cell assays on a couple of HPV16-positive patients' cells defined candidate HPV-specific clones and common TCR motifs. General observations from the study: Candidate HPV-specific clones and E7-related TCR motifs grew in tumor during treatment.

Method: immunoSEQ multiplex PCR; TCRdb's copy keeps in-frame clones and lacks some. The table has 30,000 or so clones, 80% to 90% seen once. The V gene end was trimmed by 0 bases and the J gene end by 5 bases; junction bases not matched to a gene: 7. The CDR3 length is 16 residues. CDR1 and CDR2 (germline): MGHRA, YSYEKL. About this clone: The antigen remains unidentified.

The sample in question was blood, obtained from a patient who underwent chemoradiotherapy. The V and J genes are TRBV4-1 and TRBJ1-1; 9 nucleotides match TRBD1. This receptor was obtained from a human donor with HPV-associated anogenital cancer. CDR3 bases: TGCGCCAGCAGCCAAGATGGGACAGGGCTGAGGACTGAAGCTTTCTTT. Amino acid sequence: CASSQDGTGLRTEAFF.